The table lists the clone carrying this T cell receptor beta chain with a count of one. Antigen unknown. The CDR3 is 14 amino acids. CDR1 is GTSNPN, CDR2 SVGIG, per germline (reference sequence). V trimming: 0 bases; J trimming: 5 bases; junction bases outside the gene matches: 3. This sample was taken from a study of T cell repertoires in cytomegalovirus infection. Overall study context: CMV infection together with matching HLA type was indicated by public TCR beta signatures. Study-wide results and caveats: Identification of carriers of CMV plus the relevant HLA was performed using cumulative public TCR beta family frequency. Dominating the ex vivo response were HLA-C-restricted CMV-specific TCR beta clonotypes.

TCRdb reprocessed the reads via MiXCR and lists one record per CDR3 protein. The table has hundreds of thousands of distinct CDR3 sequences, 35% to 40% seen once. The specimen sequenced was PBMCs. The origin of this receptor is a human donor in good health (CMV status not recorded). Some clones in this sample may be carry-over from other donors' samples. The chain couples TRBV30 to TRBJ1-1, with TRBD1 matching 10 bases. DNA for the CDR3: TGTGCCTGGAGTGTACTGGACAGGGGGACTGAAGCTTTCTTT. It translates to CAWSVLDRGTEAFF.